This entry lists 10 T cell receptor beta chains sequenced from one sample in a study of blood T cell repertoires in COVID-19. Clones were read by immunoSEQ multiplex PCR, and TCRdb kept only the in-frame ones, dropping some. The sample holds roughly 350,000 clones; 88% are singletons and the top ten take 6% to 8.5%. Material: peripheral blood. Every receptor here comes from a woman in her 70s with COVID-19, enrolled during active disease.

The CDR3 sequence is CASSFRLAGGPAGELFF. The CDR3 bases are TGTGCCAGCAGCTTCCGACTAGCGGGGGGGCCAGCCGGGGAGCTGTTTTTT. This chain connects TRBV5-6 to TRBJ2-2; 14 nucleotides agree with TRBD2. CDR3 length: 17 residues. Germline CDR1 SGHDT, CDR2 YYEEEE. V lost 2 bases, J lost 6 bases, and 6 bases stayed unmatched.

The chain combines TRBV25-1 with TRBJ2-1, with D possibly TRBD2 on 6 matching bases. The germline V gene encodes CDR1 MGHDK and CDR2 SYGVNS. V was shortened by 6 bases and J by 6 bases, with 6 bases between the two germline ends. The CDR3 runs to 11 residues. CDR3 loop: CASRGGNEQFF. Written as DNA, the CDR3 is TGTGCCAGCAGGGGAGGCAATGAGCAGTTCTTC.

This chain uses TRBV7-2 with TRBJ2-2, with 8 bases identical to TRBD2. Germline CDR1 SGHTA, CDR2 FQGNSA. CDR3 length equals 15 residues. Trimming at V came to 2 bases and at J to 1 base, leaving 0 bases not matched to a gene. Here the CDR3 reads CASSLSGGNTGELFF. CDR3 DNA: TGTGCCAGCAGCTTAAGCGGGGGGAACACCGGGGAGCTGTTTTTT.

This chain links TRBV21-1 with TRBJ2-3; the D call in the table, TRBD2, was not verified against the DNA. TRBV21-1 represents a pseudogene. The CDR3 runs 15 residues. CDR3 region: CARRWLAGRTDTQYF. Written as DNA, the CDR3 is TGTGCCAGACGGTGGCTAGCGGGGCGCACAGATACGCAGTATTTT.

The chain carries TRBV4-2 and TRBJ1-2; D may be TRBD1 (6 bases). The CDR3 length is 15 residues. The germline V and J ends were trimmed by 4 bases and 1 base, with 13 bases remaining between them. Germline CDR1 and CDR2: LGHNA and YNFKEQ. The CDR3: CASSPPLDSNYGYTF. CDR3 DNA: TGTGCCAGCAGCCCCCCACTGGACAGTAACTATGGCTACACCTTC.

J is TRBJ1-2 and V is TRBV10-3; TRBD1 is a possible D gene (5 bases). Germline V gives CDR1 ENHRY, CDR2 SYGVKD. The CDR3 is 14 amino acids. Deletions cut 3 bases from V and 4 bases from J, with 12 bases between. This chain's CDR3 is CAISDTGTVYGYTF. CDR3 DNA sequence: TGTGCCATCAGTGACACCGGGACTGTCTATGGCTACACCTTC.

The chain employs TRBV6-2 or TRBV6-3 and TRBJ2-7; 9 nucleotides line up with TRBD1. The CDR3 consists of 15 residues. Germline V CDR1 and CDR2: MNHEY, SVGEGT. The junction had 7 bases not matched to a gene; V was cut back by 4 bases and J by 3 bases. CDR3 sequence reads: CASSLSGTGRYEQYF. In nucleotides, the CDR3 is TGTGCCAGCAGTTTATCAGGGACAGGGCGCTACGAGCAGTACTTC.

The chain combines TRBV19 with TRBJ1-5; 9 bases are shared with TRBD1. The junction had 8 bases not matched to a gene; V was cut back by 7 bases and J by 7 bases. The germline V gene has CDR1 LNHDA and CDR2 SQIVND (reference sequence). The CDR3 is 14 residues long. In DNA, the CDR3 is TGTGCCAGTACCGGGGACAGGGCTTTACAGCCCCAGCATTTT. This sequence encodes CASTGDRALQPQHF.

The genes are TRBV4-3 and TRBJ2-1; TRBD2 aligns across 7 bases. The CDR3 is 16 residues long. Germline-derived CDR1 and CDR2 are LGHNA and YSLEER. Trimming cost V 0 bases and J 2 bases; bases outside gene matches: 4. The CDR3 coding sequence is TGCGCCAGCAGCCAAGATGGCGGGGGAGCCTACAATGAGCAGTTCTTC. Encoded protein: CASSQDGGGAYNEQFF.

The V and J genes are TRBV25-1 and TRBJ1-2; 8 positions match TRBD1. The V gene end was trimmed by 4 bases and the J gene end by 4 bases; junction bases not matched to a gene: 8. The germline V gene encodes CDR1 MGHDK and CDR2 SYGVNS. CDR3 size: 15 residues. In nucleotides, the CDR3 is TGTGCCAGCAGTGGGACAGGGTCGAAAGGCTATGGCTACACCTTC. This translates into CASSGTGSKGYGYTF.